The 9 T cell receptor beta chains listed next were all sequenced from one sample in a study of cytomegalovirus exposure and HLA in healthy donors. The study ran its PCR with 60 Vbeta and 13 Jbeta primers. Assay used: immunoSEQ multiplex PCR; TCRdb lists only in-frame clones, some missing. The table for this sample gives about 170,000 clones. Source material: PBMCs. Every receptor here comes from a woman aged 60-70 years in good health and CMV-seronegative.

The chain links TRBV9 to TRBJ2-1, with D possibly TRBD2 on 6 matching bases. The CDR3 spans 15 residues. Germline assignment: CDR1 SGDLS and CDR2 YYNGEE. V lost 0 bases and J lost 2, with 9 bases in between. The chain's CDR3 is CASSVGAGTYNEQFF. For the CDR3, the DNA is TGTGCCAGCAGCGTAGGGGCGGGGACCTACAATGAGCAGTTCTTC. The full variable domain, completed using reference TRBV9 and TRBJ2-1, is DSGVTQTPKHLITATGQRVTLRCSPRSGDLSVYWYQQSLDQGLQFLIQYYNGEERAKGNILERFSAQQFPDLHSELNLSSLELGDSALYFCASSVGAGTYNEQFFGPGTRLTVL.

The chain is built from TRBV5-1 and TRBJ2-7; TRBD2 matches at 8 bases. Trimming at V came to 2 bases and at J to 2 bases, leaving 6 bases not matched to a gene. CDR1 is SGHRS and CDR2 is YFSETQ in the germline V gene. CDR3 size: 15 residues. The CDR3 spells CASSFDPGLAYEQYF. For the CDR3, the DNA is TGCGCCAGCAGCTTTGATCCGGGACTAGCCTACGAGCAGTACTTC.

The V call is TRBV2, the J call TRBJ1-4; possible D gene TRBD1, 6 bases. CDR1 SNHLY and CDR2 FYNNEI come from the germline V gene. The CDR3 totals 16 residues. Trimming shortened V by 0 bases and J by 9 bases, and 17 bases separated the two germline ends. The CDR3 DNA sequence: TGTGCCAGCAGTGAAGCGAGGCAGGGGATGCGCCAAAAACTGTTTTTT. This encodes CASSEARQGMRQKLFF.

CDR3 residues: CASSPRGRDNTEAFF. Here the CDR3 DNA reads TGTGCCAGCAGCCCGAGGGGGCGGGATAACACTGAAGCTTTCTTT. The chain couples TRBV7-8 to TRBJ1-1, with 7 bases lining up with TRBD1. CDR3 length equals 15 residues. V shed 5 bases and J 2 bases; nucleotides not matched to a gene: 8. Germline V gives CDR1 SGHVS, CDR2 FQNEAQ.

DNA for the CDR3: TGCGCCAGCAAGCCCACACTAGCGGACAATGAGCAGTTCTTC. It codes for CASKPTLADNEQFF. The chain uses TRBV5-1 and TRBJ2-1; TRBD2 aligns across 8 bases. V lost 6 bases and J lost 5; bases outside the gene matches: 7. The CDR3 consists of 14 residues. Germline CDR1 is SGHRS and CDR2 is YFSETQ.

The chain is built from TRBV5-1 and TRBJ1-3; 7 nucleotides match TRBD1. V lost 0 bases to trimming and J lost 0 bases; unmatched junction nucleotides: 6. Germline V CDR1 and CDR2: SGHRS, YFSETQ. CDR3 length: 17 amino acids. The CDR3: CASSLAGTVSSGNTIYF. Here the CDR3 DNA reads TGCGCCAGCAGCTTGGCCGGGACAGTTAGCTCTGGAAACACCATATATTTT.

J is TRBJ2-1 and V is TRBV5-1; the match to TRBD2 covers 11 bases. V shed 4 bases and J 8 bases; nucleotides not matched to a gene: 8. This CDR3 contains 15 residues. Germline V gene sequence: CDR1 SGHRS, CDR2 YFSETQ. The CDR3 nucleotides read TGCGCCAGCAGCGTGACTAGCGGGGAACTTCATGAGCAGTTCTTC. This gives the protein CASSVTSGELHEQFF.

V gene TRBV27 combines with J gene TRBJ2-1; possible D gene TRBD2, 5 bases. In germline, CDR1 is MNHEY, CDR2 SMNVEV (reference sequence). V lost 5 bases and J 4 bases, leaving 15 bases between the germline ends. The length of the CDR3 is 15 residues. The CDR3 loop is CASSPTGGPYNEQFF. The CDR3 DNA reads TGTGCCAGCAGTCCCACGGGCGGGCCTTACAATGAGCAGTTCTTC.

The CDR3 bases are TGTGCCAGCAGCCAGGCTTCCGGGACAGTAATCATGAACACTGAAGCTTTCTTT. Protein product: CASSQASGTVIMNTEAFF. The chain couples TRBV4-2 to TRBJ1-1; 7 nucleotides line up with TRBD1. CDR3 length: 18 amino acids. Germline CDR1 is LGHNA and CDR2 is YNFKEQ. Trimming removed 3 bases from V and 0 bases from J; junction bases left unmatched: 13.